A single T cell receptor (beta chain) is shown here with its context. The antigen is not known. This specimen belongs to a study of memory CD4+ T cells and cytomegalovirus serostatus. Study-level background: Of the healthy Belgian adults, fewer than 10 were CMV seropositive and 24 seronegative.

Single viable CD3+CD4+CD8-CD45RO+ cells were sorted as the memory CD4+ T cells. Donors' CMV status reflects serum IgG against pp150, pp28, p38, p52. Regarding the study as a whole: A US-trained random forest predicted CMV serostatus with median AUC around 0.9.

Study processing details: After removing out-of-frame reads, 2.3 million or so distinct TCRbeta sequences remained. Here immunoSEQ multiplex PCR was the method, and the copy in TCRdb shows in-frame clones only, minus some. The V and J calls and clone size come from that table; D and trimming were worked out from the DNA. Among 50,000 to 65,000 clones listed, about 80% were seen once. The TCR comes from an adult in good health and CMV-seropositive. Material for sequencing was memory CD4+ T cells from blood.

CDR3 DNA sequence: TGCAGTGCTTCCGAGGGGGATACGCAGTATTTT. Protein sequence: CSASEGDTQYF. The gene calls are TRBV20-1 and TRBJ2-3; D is tentatively TRBD1 or TRBD2 (5 bases each). There are 11 residues in the CDR3. Trimming pared 5 bases from V and 6 bases from J, leaving 9 bases between. Germline CDR1 reads DFQATT; CDR2 reads SNEGSKA (reference sequence).